Below, 24 T cell receptor beta chains from the same sample are listed, as sequenced in a study of shared clonotypes between healthy human individuals. Some clones are missing from TCRdb's copy, which holds only in-frame ones; the method was immunoSEQ multiplex PCR. This sample has 2.3 million or so clones; about 92% occur once, and the top ten carry 0.39%. Specimen: naive CD4+ T cells from PBMCs. As to subset: CD45RA+ positively selected. These receptor sequences come from a man between 18 and 29 years old in good health. Some clones in this sample may be carry-over from other donors' samples.

The gene calls are TRBV6-6 and TRBJ1-3; 8 bases agree with TRBD1. Germline trimming cut 5 bases from V and 0 bases from J; bases unmatched to any gene: 3. This CDR3 region has 15 residues. Germline values: CDR1 MNHNY, CDR2 SVGAGI (reference sequence). The CDR3 nucleotides are TGTGCCAGCAGTCGAGACAGGGGCTCTGGAAACACCATATATTTT. Translated, it gives CASSRDRGSGNTIYF.

The chain uses TRBV20-1 and TRBJ2-7; D gene unclear. The CDR3 length is 11 residues. Germline V gives CDR1 DFQATT, CDR2 SNEGSKA (reference sequence). V was trimmed by 3 bases and J by 7 bases, leaving 10 bases between them. The CDR3 DNA sequence: TGCAGTGCTAGCGCCAGGCGGGAGCAGTACTTC. Protein product: CSASARREQYF.

J is TRBJ2-5 and V is TRBV7-6; D perhaps matches TRBD2 (6 bases). The germline V gene encodes CDR1 SGHVS and CDR2 FNYEAQ. The CDR3 totals 15 residues. V was clipped by 5 bases and J by 4 bases, with 17 bases between them. The CDR3 DNA sequence: TGTGCCAGCAGCCTCCGAGGAGGAGGGATAGAGACCCAGTACTTC. Translating gives CASSLRGGGIETQYF.

V and J are TRBV7-8 and TRBJ1-1; unclear D gene. The germline V gene encodes CDR1 SGHVS and CDR2 FQNEAQ. This CDR3 region has 12 residues. V was pared by 8 bases and J by 5 bases, with 12 bases between. The CDR3 nucleotides are TGTGCCAGCGGAAAATTCGGTACTGAAGCTTTCTTT. Amino acid sequence: CASGKFGTEAFF.

This chain connects TRBV28 to TRBJ2-1; D is undetermined. CDR1 MDHEN and CDR2 SYDVKM come from the germline V gene. The V and J ends lost 5 bases and 2 bases respectively, with 19 bases between them. This CDR3 is 17 amino acids long. The CDR3: CASSDKSQAGAYNEQFF. The CDR3 DNA reads TGTGCCAGCAGTGATAAGTCGCAGGCCGGCGCCTACAATGAGCAGTTCTTC.

The rearrangement joins TRBV6-6 to TRBJ1-4, with D possibly matching TRBD1 (5 bases). The CDR3 extends over 15 amino acids. Trimming stripped 1 base from V and 8 bases from J, with 14 bases between. CDR1 is MNHNY, CDR2 SVGAGI, per germline (reference sequence). The CDR3 reads CASSYLEGSGEKLFF. In DNA form, the CDR3 reads TGTGCCAGCAGTTACTTGGAGGGGTCTGGCGAAAAACTGTTTTTT.

The V call is TRBV6-6, the J call TRBJ1-2; D is uncertain. The CDR3 totals 14 residues. Germline V gene sequence: CDR1 MNHNY, CDR2 SVGAGI (reference sequence). Deletions cut 0 bases from V and 4 bases from J, with 9 bases between. CDR3 coding DNA: TGTGCCAGCAGTTACTCTCCCGGCTTCTATGGCTACACCTTC. Residues: CASSYSPGFYGYTF.

V usage is TRBV6-5 and J usage is TRBJ2-3; 7 nucleotides line up with TRBD2. This CDR3 has 15 amino acids. Per germline, CDR1 MNHEY and CDR2 SVGAGI. Germline trimming cut 0 bases from V and 6 bases from J; bases unmatched to any gene: 6. CDR3 sequence reads: CASSYSGGREDTQYF. Here the CDR3 DNA reads TGTGCCAGCAGTTACTCGGGTGGGAGGGAGGATACGCAGTATTTT.

The chain joins TRBV28 to TRBJ1-2; the D gene is possibly TRBD1 (6 bases). The germline V gene encodes CDR1 MDHEN and CDR2 SYDVKM. The CDR3 runs to 13 residues. The V end lost 5 bases, the J end lost 3 bases, and 10 bases lay between the germline ends. The CDR3 region has the DNA TGTGCCAGCAGTGTGGGGGGCTACTATGGCTACACCTTC. This gives the protein CASSVGGYYGYTF.

The chain links TRBV18 to TRBJ2-7; TRBD2 matches at 8 bases. CDR1 KGHSH and CDR2 LQKENI come from the germline V gene. The CDR3 is made up of 16 amino acids. The V gene end was trimmed by 0 bases and the J gene end by 4 bases; junction bases not matched to a gene: 8. CDR3 amino acids: CASSPPPAGGRYEQYF. Written as DNA, the CDR3 is TGTGCCAGCTCACCACCTCCGGCGGGGGGAAGGTACGAGCAGTACTTC.

This chain joins TRBV10-3 and TRBJ2-3; D is perhaps TRBD1 (6 bases). V shed 10 bases and J shed 2 bases, with 16 bases lying between them. The CDR3 extends over 14 amino acids. Germline assignment: CDR1 ENHRY and CDR2 SYGVKD. CDR3 sequence (DNA): TGTGCCACCCAGACAGGCGTTACCACAGATACGCAGTATTTT. Amino acids: CATQTGVTTDTQYF.

The V call is TRBV7-8, the J call TRBJ1-3; D gene uncertain. The CDR3 length is 14 residues. The V end was cut by 5 bases, the J end by 0 bases, with 8 bases between. The germline gives CDR1 SGHVS, CDR2 FQNEAQ. The CDR3 spells CASSPQTSGNTIYF. DNA of the CDR3: TGTGCCAGCAGCCCGCAGACCTCTGGAAACACCATATATTTT.

This clone appeared a single time. The chain joins TRBV13 to TRBJ2-1; the match to TRBD2 covers 13 bases. This CDR3 comprises 16 residues. Germline loops: CDR1 PRHDT, CDR2 FYEKMQ (reference sequence). Trimming at V came to 5 bases and at J to 8 bases, leaving 9 bases not matched to a gene. In nucleotides, the CDR3 is TGTGCCAGCAGCCGACGGACTAGCGGGAGTACGGATGAGCAGTTCTTC. This encodes CASSRRTSGSTDEQFF.

The chain employs TRBV5-1 and TRBJ2-7, with D possibly being TRBD1 or TRBD2 (5 bases each). This CDR3 region has 12 residues. Trimming stripped 5 bases from V and 3 bases from J, with 9 bases between. Germline V CDR1 and CDR2: SGHRS, YFSETQ. The chain's CDR3 is CASSVGDYEQYF. As DNA, the CDR3 is TGCGCCAGCAGTGTGGGGGACTACGAGCAGTACTTC. The full variable domain, completed using reference TRBV5-1 and TRBJ2-7, is KAGVTQTPRYLIKTRGQQVTLSCSPISGHRSVSWYQQTPGQGLQFLFEYFSETQRNKGNFPGRFSGRQFSNSRSEMNVSTLELGDSALYLCASSVGDYEQYFGPGTRLTVT.

This clone was recorded a few times. CDR3 sequence reads: CASKGVGNTIYF. CDR3 sequence (DNA): TGTGCCAGCAAAGGCGTTGGAAACACCATATATTTT. The genes are TRBV9 and TRBJ1-3, with D unresolved. Trimming stripped 6 bases from V and 3 bases from J, with 7 bases between. This CDR3 has 12 amino acids. Per the germline V gene, CDR1 is SGDLS and CDR2 is YYNGEE.

The rearrangement uses TRBV4-3 and TRBJ1-3; D gene uncertain. The CDR3 length is 16 residues. The germline V gene has CDR1 LGHNA and CDR2 YSLEER. Trimming shortened V by 4 bases and J by 7 bases, and 20 bases separated the two germline ends. The CDR3 DNA follows: TGCGCCAGCAGCCCAAGAGTAACACCCGGGAGGAACACCATATATTTT. Encoded protein: CASSPRVTPGRNTIYF.

J is TRBJ2-7 and V is TRBV7-9, with 7 bases identical to TRBD2. Unmatched junction bases numbered 1, after V lost 6 bases and J lost 5 bases. The V gene's germline CDR1 is SEHNR and CDR2 FQNEAQ (reference sequence). There are 11 residues in the CDR3. The CDR3 DNA reads as TGTGCCAGCAGTGGGGGGGACGAGCAGTACTTC. Translated: CASSGGDEQYF.

This chain links TRBV7-7 with TRBJ2-2; unclear D gene. Germline values: CDR1 SSHAT, CDR2 FNYEAQ (reference sequence). V shed 5 bases and J shed 0 bases, with 10 bases lying between them. The CDR3 covers 15 residues. The CDR3 nucleotides read TGTGCCAGCAGCGTCCGAGCGACGAACACCGGGGAGCTGTTTTTT. The encoded protein is CASSVRATNTGELFF. Complete variable domain (other parts from reference TRBV7-7 and TRBJ2-2): GAGVSQSPRYKVTKRGQDVTLRCDPISSHATLYWYQQALGQGPEFLTYFNYEAQPDKSGLPSDRFSAERPEGSISTLTIQRTEQRDSAMYRCASSVRATNTGELFFGEGSRLTVL.

The chain uses TRBV29-1 and TRBJ1-1; D is ambiguous. The CDR3 covers 12 residues. Trimming took off 4 bases at V and 1 base at J, with 7 bases between the two ends. Germline loops: CDR1 SQVTM, CDR2 ANQGSEA. The CDR3 sequence: CSVAGSNTEAFF. CDR3 in DNA: TGCAGCGTTGCGGGTTCGAACACTGAAGCTTTCTTT.

This clone is a singleton in its sample. The CDR3 bases are TGTGCCAGCAGCGTCGGGACAGGAGCGATGAACACTGAAGCTTTCTTT. Translation: CASSVGTGAMNTEAFF. V and J are TRBV9 and TRBJ1-1, with 8 bases aligning to TRBD1. The germline gives CDR1 SGDLS, CDR2 YYNGEE. The ends lost 2 bases at V and 0 bases at J; junction bases unmatched: 6. The CDR3 covers 16 residues.

This clone was detected once. The chain is built from TRBV6-6 and TRBJ1-1, with a weak D call TRBD1 (5 bases). The CDR3 is made up of 13 amino acids. CDR1 is MNHNY, CDR2 SVGAGI, per germline (reference sequence). The V and J ends lost 3 bases and 6 bases respectively, with 11 bases between them. CDR3 residues: CASSYSGFPEAFF. In DNA form, the CDR3 reads TGTGCCAGCAGTTATTCAGGGTTCCCTGAAGCTTTCTTT.

A note on this clone: This specimen includes other DNA sequences encoding the same CDR3. The rearrangement joins TRBV18 to TRBJ2-7; D remains unclear. The CDR3 loop spans 12 amino acids. Between the trimmed V and J ends, which lost 3 bases and 2 bases, there was a span of 5 bases. Germline V gene lookup returns CDR1 KGHSH and CDR2 LQKENI. This CDR3 is CASSPDTYEQYF. CDR3 bases: TGTGCCAGCTCACCCGACACCTACGAGCAGTACTTC. The whole variable domain, remainder taken from reference TRBV18 and TRBJ2-7, is NAGVMQNPRHLVRRRGQEARLRCSPMKGHSHVYWYRQLPEEGLKFMVYLQKENIIDESGMPKERFSAEFPKEGPSILRIQQVVRGDSAAYFCASSPDTYEQYFGPGTRLTVT.

In the case of this clone: Other DNA sequences in the same sample also yield this CDR3. The chain recombines TRBV18 with TRBJ2-3; D ambiguous. Germline assignment: CDR1 KGHSH and CDR2 LQKENI. CDR3 length: 13 amino acids. Trimming stripped 3 bases from V and 0 bases from J, with 4 bases between. CDR3 DNA sequence: TGTGCCAGCTCACCTTCCAGCACAGATACGCAGTATTTT. Translating gives CASSPSSTDTQYF.

The chain employs TRBV7-3 and TRBJ2-1; D remains unclear. V lost 5 bases and J lost 9, with 14 bases in between. This CDR3 contains 13 residues. Germline-derived CDR1 and CDR2 are SGHTA and FQGTGA. This chain's CDR3 is CASSPGEFGEQFF. The CDR3 DNA is TGTGCCAGCAGCCCGGGCGAATTTGGTGAGCAGTTCTTC. The full variable domain, in which reference TRBV7-3 and TRBJ2-1 provide the parts outside the CDR3, is GAGVSQTPSNKVTEKGKYVELRCDPISGHTALYWYRQSLGQGPEFLIYFQGTGAADDSGLPNDRFFAVRPEGSVSTLKIQRTERGDSAVYLCASSPGEFGEQFFGPGTRLTVL.